This TCR beta chain was obtained from a study of identical twins (dated by TCRdb to 2016 to 2017). For the wider study: To test whether fetal clonotypes persist, the study used deep sequencing on TCR alpha and beta repertoires from monozygotic twins, unrelated adults of various ages, and cord blood. To rule out contamination, the twin experiments were replicated at different times with different library preparation protocols. Summary of the overall study and its limitations: A weaker excess of twin sharing was found in beta out-of-frame sequences because the signal-to-noise ratio was lowered by fewer shared sequences. Out-of-frame TCR alpha sequences shared between twins showed an excess of low generation-probability sequences compared with coincidental sharing between unrelated individuals. Because the same donors could not be followed over many years, the conclusions relied on cross-sectional statistical analysis. Invariant T cells such as MAIT and iNKT could partly confound zero-insertion analyses, although diverse VJ usage argued against such confounding for most clonotypes. Fewer insertions were carried by abundant cord blood beta clonotypes, a similar but weaker trend appeared in young adult naive repertoires, and no such trend appeared in memory repertoires. Recombination models systematically underestimated out-of-frame TCR alpha sharing in monozygotic twins but agreed with sharing between unrelated individuals.

The table lists this clonotype with many counts. No antigen is known for it. No per-base quality is available; no much larger clone lies one base away. Libraries were constructed by 5' RACE. Sequencing used an Illumina HiSeq 2000. A universal primer binding site was added through template switching, and the final cDNA carried a unique molecular identifier so that TCR cDNA molecules could be counted accurately. Specific primers in the conserved constant-segment region were used to synthesize first-strand cDNA for TCR alpha and beta chains. To control for contamination, each cDNA library was double barcoded with a SMART-Mk sample barcode plus Illumina barcodes. TruSeq adapter sequences and Illumina sample barcodes were added in two successive PCR steps. The TCR alpha and beta cDNA libraries were sequenced on the Illumina HiSeq platform using custom primers. In the original analysis: MiGEC was used to process raw reads and extract unique molecular identifiers, and MiXCR was used to find CDR3 positions. Recombination models were inferred per individual with the repgenHMM and IGoR tools using an EM algorithm. The tcR package in R was used for shared clonotype analysis, with sharing normalized by the product of cloneset sizes. To study raw recombination without the effects of thymic and clonal selection, out-of-frame nonproductive sequences were analyzed. The raw public data were reprocessed by TCRdb itself: fastp quality trimming at Q25, MiXCR clonotype calling, in-frame beta chains only. All rows with the same CDR3 protein become a single entry with the most common DNA and genes. What appears here as the V and J calls and clone size reflects TCRdb's work, not the paper's. Recorded for this sample are around 690,000 distinct CDR3 sequences; 21% of them occurred a single time. Around 4.5% of the sample is in the top ten clones.

From the cysteine through the phenylalanine, the CDR3 covers 14 amino acids. This entry keeps only the CDR3 DNA: 42 bases, framed from base 1. V ends up 4 bases short and J 3 bases short, with an unmatched junction base count of 3. The germline V gene gives CDR1 as SGHDT and CDR2 as YYEEEE. Only healthy Caucasian donors were included. The twin cohort comprised three pairs of female monozygotic twins, all aged roughly 18 to 30 years. RNA for TCR libraries was isolated from peripheral blood mononuclear cells. These data are also associated with another study on T cells expressing NK-cell markers. The second study reports: TCR beta-chain repertoires were profiled in sorted CD3+CD56+NKG2C+, CD3+CD56+NKG2C- and CD3+CD56-NKG2C+ T-cell subsets from roughly eight donors. Of the eight sequenced donors, seven were found to be HCMV-seropositive and one was found to be HCMV-seronegative. In several experiments an anti-gammadeltaTCR antibody was added to restrict sorting to alphabetaTCR-expressing T cells. In about 6 donors, the dominant CD3+CD56+NKG2C+ clonotypes were found to rank among the top 10 CD8+ clonotypes and to make up 1.0-7.0% of CD8+ T cells. Those dominant clonotypes were again the most abundant among CD3+CD56-NKG2C+ cells in a handful of donors, at about 25-60.1%. Whether the expanded NKG2C-expressing T cell clones were specific for HCMV antigens was left unclear. The study sequenced eight donors, all healthy volunteers chosen at random: three men and five women. A commercial ELISA kit detecting HCMV-specific IgG in serum was used to determine HCMV serostatus. For roughly 6 donors, bulk peripheral blood T-cell repertoires were also sequenced from unsorted PBMC. Reads were demultiplexed and grouped by UMI with MIGEC, and clonotypes were assembled and quantified with MiTCR. To exclude erroneous sequences, any TCR cDNA sequence not supported by at least two reads was discarded. The tcR package was used for downstream repertoire analysis, and clonotypes were matched between fractions using CDR3 nucleotide sequence together with V segment. VDJmatch was used to annotate antigen specificity against VDJdb, with one amino acid substitution allowed in CDR3.

The sequence was collected from a woman between 18 and 29 years old in good health. Sequencing was done on a sample of PBMCs. Recombination linked TRBV5-6 to TRBJ2-7, and TRBD1 matches 11 of the central bases. Read as DNA, the sequence is TGTGCCAGCAGCGCCGGGACAGGGGGCTACGAGCAGTACTTC. Its translation is CASSAGTGGYEQYF.